One sample yielded the 31 T cell receptor beta chains listed below, sequenced in a study of post-analysis software for immune sequencing data. The study, taken as a whole, reports: Relative to controls, patients had 4 or 5 TRBV segments at higher frequency, with TRBV5-6, TRBV5-1 and TRBV20-1 among these.

No cognate antigen is known for these TCRs. Included in the TCR beta cDNA libraries were unique molecular identifiers. TCRdb ran MiXCR on the PCR reads and lists one entry per CDR3 protein. The data hold hundreds of thousands of distinct CDR3 sequences, with around 64% observed a single time. The sequenced sample was blood. All receptors derive from a girl under 10 years old with multiple sclerosis.

CDR3: CSARPSIEGTDTQYF. The CDR3, as DNA: TGCAGTGCTAGGCCCTCGATTGAGGGCACAGATACGCAGTATTTT. The rearrangement uses TRBV20-1 and TRBJ2-3; D gene ambiguous. V dropped 3 bases and J dropped 1 base, with 14 bases sitting between them. The CDR3 covers 15 residues. Germline V gene lookup returns CDR1 DFQATT and CDR2 SNEGSKA (reference sequence).

The J gene is TRBJ2-1, the V gene TRBV7-8, with TRBD2 matching 12 bases. This CDR3 contains 21 residues. Germline-derived CDR1 and CDR2 are SGHVS and FQNEAQ. Trimming cost V 4 bases and J 8 bases; bases outside gene matches: 24. CDR3 sequence: CASSYYREGETSGGLRHEQFF. The CDR3, as DNA: TGTGCCAGCAGCTACTATAGGGAAGGGGAGACTAGCGGGGGCCTCAGGCATGAGCAGTTCTTC. Combining the CDR3 with reference TRBV7-8 and TRBJ2-1 gives the whole variable domain GAGVSQSPRYKVAKRGQDVALRCDPISGHVSLFWYQQALGQGPEFLTYFQNEAQLDKSGLPSDRFFAERPEGSVSTLKIQRTQQEDSAVYLCASSYYREGETSGGLRHEQFFGPGTRLTVL.

The chain employs TRBV6-5 and TRBJ1-6, with a possible D match to TRBD1 (5 bases). Trimming took 0 bases from V and 4 from J, leaving 13 bases between them. The CDR3 totals 17 residues. Per the germline V gene, CDR1 is MNHEY and CDR2 is SVGAGI. CDR3 bases: TGTGCCAGCAGTTACTCTGGAGGGGACGGATATAATTCACCCCTCCACTTT. This encodes CASSYSGGDGYNSPLHF.

The V and J genes are TRBV29-1 and TRBJ2-3; 9 bases are shared with TRBD2. CDR3 size: 15 residues. CDR1 and CDR2 (germline): SQVTM, ANQGSEA. Germline trimming cut 6 bases from V and 0 bases from J; bases unmatched to any gene: 7. This CDR3 is CSVSGLAPSTDTQYF. The CDR3 nucleotides are TGCAGCGTAAGCGGACTAGCGCCTAGCACAGATACGCAGTATTTT.

The table lists this clonotype with a few counts. The chain employs TRBV12-3 or TRBV12-4 and TRBJ2-7; D unclear. V was cut by 3 bases and J by 7 bases, with 19 bases left in between. The CDR3 runs to 15 residues. DNA for the CDR3: TGTGCCAGCAGTTTTTCCCCAGCGATGGGTGGAGAGCAGTACTTC. This gives the protein CASSFSPAMGGEQYF.

This chain links TRBV12-3 or TRBV12-4 with TRBJ2-7; 7 bases agree with TRBD1. This CDR3 has 14 residues. Trimming took 3 bases from V and 5 from J; bases not matched to a gene: 7. CDR3 amino acids: CASSFSDRANEQYF. In DNA, the CDR3 is TGTGCCAGCAGTTTTAGCGACAGGGCTAACGAGCAGTACTTC.

The chain couples TRBV5-1 to TRBJ2-7, with D maybe TRBD2 (6 bases). CDR1 SGHRS and CDR2 YFSETQ come from the germline V gene. The germline V and J ends were trimmed by 0 bases and 1 base, with 17 bases remaining between them. This CDR3 is built from 17 residues. For the CDR3, the DNA is TGCGCCAGCAGCTTGGAGGAGGCGGGGCGAGGGTCCTACGAGCAGTACTTC. Translated: CASSLEEAGRGSYEQYF.

The chain joins TRBV20-1 to TRBJ2-5; either TRBD1 or TRBD2 may fit D (5 bases each). V was shortened by 4 bases and J by 4 bases, with 7 bases between the two germline ends. The germline V gene has CDR1 DFQATT and CDR2 SNEGSKA (reference sequence). This CDR3 region has 11 residues. DNA of the CDR3: TGCAGTGCTACCGGGGCAGAGACCCAGTACTTC. It specifies CSATGAETQYF.

This clonotype was detected only once. V is TRBV4-1 and J is TRBJ2-3; no firm D call. The CDR3 extends over 15 amino acids. CDR1 is MGHRA and CDR2 is YSYEKL in the germline V gene. With 3 bases removed from V and 2 bases from J, the gap between germline ends came to 12 bases. CDR3 bases: TGCGCCAGCAGCCAGCTACTCCGAGCCACAGATACGCAGTATTTT. The encoded protein is CASSQLLRATDTQYF.

The chain links TRBV9 to TRBJ2-1; TRBD1 is a possible D gene (5 bases). CDR1 SGDLS and CDR2 YYNGEE come from the germline V gene. The CDR3 runs 11 residues. The germline V and J ends were trimmed by 3 bases and 8 bases, with 6 bases remaining between them. Here the CDR3 reads CASSEGYEQFF. The CDR3 DNA follows: TGTGCCAGCAGCGAGGGGTATGAGCAGTTCTTC.

This clonotype was counted between two and nine times. V is TRBV10-2 and J is TRBJ1-1; D is perhaps TRBD1 (5 bases). V was trimmed by 8 bases and J by 0 bases, leaving 10 bases between them. The CDR3 loop spans 13 amino acids. CDR1 is WSHSY, CDR2 SAAADI, per germline. The CDR3, as DNA: TGCGCCAGCTTAGGGGTCGTGAACACTGAAGCTTTCTTT. Amino acids: CASLGVVNTEAFF.

V and J are TRBV12-3 or TRBV12-4 and TRBJ1-2; no definite D call. The CDR3 consists of 11 residues. Between the trimmed V and J ends, which lost 8 bases and 1 base, there was a span of 5 bases. The CDR3 DNA follows: TGTGCCAGCTCGGTTAACTATGGCTACACCTTC. This codes for CASSVNYGYTF.

This sequence joins TRBV12-3 or TRBV12-4 and TRBJ2-1, with 7 bases aligning to TRBD1. This CDR3 is 15 amino acids long. V was pared by 6 bases and J by 2 bases, with 7 bases of the junction left unmatched. The CDR3 is CASSQEGAAYNEQFF. The CDR3 nucleotides read TGTGCCAGCAGCCAAGAGGGGGCCGCCTACAATGAGCAGTTCTTC.

CDR3 loop: CASSSGRTYGYTF. The CDR3 DNA sequence: TGTGCCAGCAGTTCGGGACGGACCTATGGCTACACCTTC. The chain employs TRBV12-3 or TRBV12-4 and TRBJ1-2; D might be TRBD1 (5 bases). The CDR3 runs to 13 residues. V shed 4 bases and J shed 4 bases, with 10 bases lying between them.

This clonotype is a singleton in its sample. This chain connects TRBV5-8 to TRBJ2-3; D remains unclear. The CDR3 sequence is 16 residues long. The germline V and J ends were trimmed by 0 bases and 10 bases, with 21 bases remaining between them. Per the germline V gene, CDR1 is SGHTS and CDR2 is YDEGEE. For the CDR3, the DNA is TGTGCCAGCAGCTTGGCGACCAGGTCCCAGAACGATCCGCAGTATTTT. It encodes CASSLATRSQNDPQYF.

This clonotype has only one observation. The chain recombines TRBV12-3 or TRBV12-4 with TRBJ2-5; D gene ambiguous. Trimming left V 3 bases short and J 5 bases short, with 10 bases between. CDR3 length: 13 residues. CDR3 region: CASSLTRWETQYF. CDR3 nucleotide sequence: TGTGCCAGCAGTTTGACGCGCTGGGAGACCCAGTACTTC.

CDR3 sequence (DNA): TGCAGTGTGCAACCGGGGAGCCAGGGTGGCTACACCTTC. Translated, it gives CSVQPGSQGGYTF. J is TRBJ1-2 and V is TRBV20-1, with D perhaps TRBD1 (5 bases). Trimming left V 7 bases short and J 7 bases short, with 19 bases between. The CDR3 loop spans 13 amino acids. From germline, CDR1 is DFQATT and CDR2 SNEGSKA (reference sequence).

This clonotype showed up just a few times. The J gene is TRBJ1-2, the V gene TRBV20-1; D might be TRBD1 (5 bases). CDR3 length equals 15 residues. The V end was cut by 6 bases, the J end by 2 bases, with 19 bases between. Germline CDR1 and CDR2: DFQATT and SNEGSKA (reference sequence). As DNA, the CDR3 is TGCAGTGCAGCATTAGTCCAGGGCTCCAACTATGGCTACACCTTC. Protein product: CSAALVQGSNYGYTF.

This clonotype came up once. One junction end does not reproduce the germline sequence, and a read error may be involved. The V gene is TRBV29-1, the J gene TRBJ2-4; TRBD1 matches 9 bases. The CDR3 length is 12 residues. Germline V gene data show CDR1 as SQVTM and CDR2 as ANQGSEA. The CDR3 region has the DNA TGCAGCGTGCTCGGGACAGGGAACATTCAGTGCTTC. It encodes CSVLGTGNIQCF. Full variable domain (rest looked up from reference TRBV29-1 and TRBJ2-4): SAVISQKPSRDICQRGTSLTIQCQVDSQVTMMFWYRQQPGQSLTLIATANQGSEATYESGFVIDKFPISRPNLTFSTLTVSNMSPEDSSIYLCSVLGTGNIQCFGAGTRLSVL.

The V and J genes are TRBV9 and TRBJ2-5; 15 bases align to TRBD2. The CDR3 runs to 16 residues. Trimming removed 2 bases from V and 5 bases from J; junction bases left unmatched: 4. From germline, CDR1 is SGDLS and CDR2 YYNGEE. The CDR3, as DNA: TGTGCCAGCAGCGTGGGACTAGCGGGAGGTAGTGAGACCCAGTACTTC. Translating gives CASSVGLAGGSETQYF. Based on the CDR3 plus reference TRBV9 and TRBJ2-5, the full variable domain is DSGVTQTPKHLITATGQRVTLRCSPRSGDLSVYWYQQSLDQGLQFLIQYYNGEERAKGNILERFSAQQFPDLHSELNLSSLELGDSALYFCASSVGLAGGSETQYFGPGTRLLVL.

J is TRBJ2-3 and V is TRBV20-1; D gene uncertain. CDR1 is DFQATT and CDR2 is SNEGSKA in the germline V gene (reference sequence). Trimming took 5 bases from V and 6 from J, leaving 12 bases between them. The CDR3 loop spans 12 amino acids. In DNA, the CDR3 is TGCAGTGCTCCACCTCTCGGGGATACGCAGTATTTT. This sequence encodes CSAPPLGDTQYF.

The chain combines TRBV12-3 or TRBV12-4 with TRBJ1-5; a weak D match, TRBD1 (5 bases). The V gene lost 7 bases and the J gene lost 2 bases, with 12 bases spanning the gap. The CDR3 runs 14 residues. Here the CDR3 DNA reads TGTGCCAGCAATCTACTGGGGGGCAATCAGCCCCAGCATTTT. It is translated as CASNLLGGNQPQHF.

This chain uses TRBV29-1 with TRBJ2-5; D may be TRBD1 or TRBD2 (5 bases each). This CDR3 comprises 13 residues. The germline V and J ends were trimmed by 3 bases and 1 base, with 9 bases remaining between them. Germline V gene data show CDR1 as SQVTM and CDR2 as ANQGSEA. The CDR3: CSVEGTSQETQYF. The CDR3 nucleotides read TGCAGCGTTGAGGGGACGTCCCAAGAGACCCAGTACTTC.

The V call is TRBV9, the J call TRBJ2-3; D is unresolved. CDR1 and CDR2 (germline): SGDLS, YYNGEE. V lost 2 bases, J lost 2 bases, and 12 bases lay in between. The CDR3 length is 15 residues. CDR3 DNA sequence: TGTGCCAGCAGCGTCGTCAGCGCCTCCACAGATACGCAGTATTTT. Its protein product is CASSVVSASTDTQYF. Using reference TRBV9 and TRBJ2-3 for the parts outside the CDR3, the full variable domain is DSGVTQTPKHLITATGQRVTLRCSPRSGDLSVYWYQQSLDQGLQFLIQYYNGEERAKGNILERFSAQQFPDLHSELNLSSLELGDSALYFCASSVVSASTDTQYFGPGTRLTVL.

The genes are TRBV6-5 and TRBJ2-2; a possible D gene is TRBD1 (6 bases). The CDR3 loop spans 16 amino acids. The V and J ends lost 6 bases and 6 bases respectively, with 20 bases between them. Looked up from germline, CDR1 is MNHEY and CDR2 is SVGAGI. The CDR3 DNA follows: TGTGCCAGCAGCCACCACAGGGAAGGCGGCCCCGGGGAGCTGTTTTTT. Translation: CASSHHREGGPGELFF.

CDR3 coding DNA: TGTGCCAGCAGCCCCGGGGTCATCGGGGGTGAAGCTTTCTTT. This gives the protein CASSPGVIGGEAFF. The V call is TRBV13, the J call TRBJ1-1; TRBD1 might be the D (5 bases). The V gene's germline CDR1 is PRHDT and CDR2 FYEKMQ (reference sequence). V lost 5 bases and J 7 bases, leaving 17 bases between the germline ends. This CDR3 comprises 14 residues.

This clonotype was counted only a few times. The rearrangement uses TRBV29-1 and TRBJ2-3; 11 bases match TRBD2. V shed 2 bases, J shed 7 bases, and the junction held 8 bases outside the gene matches. CDR3 size: 15 residues. In germline, CDR1 is SQVTM, CDR2 ANQGSEA. The CDR3 protein is CSVEPLAGGRNTQYF. CDR3 nucleotides: TGCAGCGTTGAACCTCTAGCGGGGGGCAGGAATACGCAGTATTTT.

This clonotype was counted only a few times. The chain combines TRBV12-3 or TRBV12-4 with TRBJ2-5; tentative D call: TRBD1 (5 bases). V gave up 6 bases and J gave up 5 bases, with 16 bases separating them. CDR3 length equals 14 residues. CDR3 DNA: TGTGCCAGCAGCCCGGCAGGGTGGTTGGAGACCCAGTACTTC. This gives the protein CASSPAGWLETQYF.

The chain is built from TRBV5-1 and TRBJ2-7, with D unresolved. CDR3 length: 14 residues. CDR1 and CDR2 (germline): SGHRS, YFSETQ. V lost 4 bases to trimming and J lost 2 bases, with 13 bases between them. The CDR3 spells CASSVNGQPYEQYF. The DNA of the CDR3 is TGCGCCAGCAGCGTCAACGGCCAGCCCTACGAGCAGTACTTC.

The rearrangement links TRBV6-6 to TRBJ1-1, with no clear D. The CDR3 contains 16 residues. CDR1 MNHNY and CDR2 SVGAGI come from the germline V gene (reference sequence). V shed 5 bases and J shed 1 base, with 17 bases lying between them. The CDR3 region is CASSQPRTGENTEAFF. The CDR3 DNA sequence: TGTGCCAGCAGTCAGCCTCGCACCGGGGAGAACACTGAAGCTTTCTTT.

This clonotype was seen a few times. The J gene is TRBJ2-1, the V gene TRBV5-4, with 15 bases matching TRBD2. Losses at the gene ends were 7 bases for V and 6 bases for J; bases not matched to a gene: 11. The CDR3 runs to 17 residues. CDR1 SGHNT and CDR2 YYREEE come from the germline V gene (reference sequence). This chain's CDR3 is CASLLKPGLAGGNEQFF. The CDR3 bases are TGTGCCAGCCTCCTCAAACCGGGACTAGCGGGGGGCAATGAGCAGTTCTTC.